The T cell receptor beta chain described here comes from a study of T-cell reconstitution after alpha-beta-depleted transplantation in children. V was pared by 6 bases and J by 4 bases, with 19 bases between. This CDR3 region has 16 residues. The library targeted TCRbeta and was prepared with unique molecular identifiers. TCRdb called the PCR reads again in MiXCR, with one record for every CDR3 protein. The repertoire holds fewer than 500,000 distinct CDR3 sequences, with around two fifths as singletons. Many counts were recorded for this clonotype. The receptor was isolated from a girl aged 2 to 10 with aplastic anemia, due to receive a stem cell transplant. This specimen was PBMCs, taken before TCRalphabeta/CD19-depleted stem cell transplant. V and J are TRBV12-3 or TRBV12-4 and TRBJ1-5, with a weak D call TRBD1 (6 bases). The CDR3 nucleotides read TGTGCCAGCAGCCTTAACGACAGGAGAGCTAATCAGCCCCAGCATTTT. This translates into CASSLNDRRANQPQHF.